This record looks at one T cell receptor beta chain sequence and its context. Method: immunoSEQ multiplex PCR; TCRdb's copy keeps in-frame clones and lacks some. The sample yields hundreds of thousands of clones, just over 85% seen once. CDR1 is MDHEN and CDR2 is SYDVKM in the germline V gene. This CDR3 has 16 residues. Losses at the gene ends were 7 bases for V and 1 base for J; bases not matched to a gene: 6. This record belongs to a study of cytomegalovirus exposure and HLA in healthy donors. About the research overall: Per a later analysis, the roughly 640 first-cohort and fewer than 150 validation repertoires shared one platform.

The clonotype originates from a woman aged 18 to 35 in good health and CMV-seronegative. The V and J genes are TRBV28 and TRBJ2-6, with 8 bases aligning to TRBD1. The specimen sequenced was PBMCs. The CDR3 DNA reads TGTGCCAGCAAGGAACAGGGGGGATCTGGGGCCAACGTCCTGACTTTC. Protein product: CASKEQGGSGANVLTF.